Below are 9 T cell receptor beta chains sequenced from a single sample in a study of long-term antiretroviral therapy in people with HIV. The immunoSEQ assay was v3.0, run at survey level. Sequenced by immunoSEQ multiplex PCR; TCRdb stores in-frame clones only, minus some. The table has 24,000 or so clones, roughly 85% seen once. The specimen was unsorted PBMCs, collected 2.3 years after starting antiretroviral therapy. The source is a man aged 40-49 years with HIV.

This sequence joins TRBV29-1 and TRBJ1-2, with TRBD1 as a possible D gene (5 bases). Trimming removed 7 bases from V and 7 bases from J, with 16 bases in between. The CDR3 sequence is 12 residues long. CDR1 is SQVTM and CDR2 is ANQGSEA in the germline V gene. The CDR3 DNA reads as TGCAGCGCTGACCCCGCCGGGGGTGGCTACACCTTC. It translates to CSADPAGGGYTF. The whole variable domain, remainder taken from reference TRBV29-1 and TRBJ1-2, is SAVISQKPSRDICQRGTSLTIQCQVDSQVTMMFWYRQQPGQSLTLIATANQGSEATYESGFVIDKFPISRPNLTFSTLTVSNMSPEDSSIYLCSADPAGGGYTFGSGTRLTVV.

The chain couples TRBV5-1 to TRBJ2-7, with 10 bases fitting TRBD1. Germline CDR1 and CDR2: SGHRS and YFSETQ. J gave up 1 base and V 0 bases, and 4 bases lay outside the gene matches. The CDR3 sequence is 16 residues long. The DNA of the CDR3 is TGCGCCAGCAGCTTGGAGATGGGACAGGGGTCCTACGAGCAGTACTTC. Translation gives CASSLEMGQGSYEQYF.

The chain joins TRBV18 to TRBJ2-7, with 7 bases identical to TRBD2. The length of the CDR3 is 14 residues. J gave up 3 bases and V 0 bases, and 2 bases lay outside the gene matches. The germline V gene encodes CDR1 KGHSH and CDR2 LQKENI. CDR3 sequence reads: CASSPPGEGYEQYF. Here the CDR3 DNA reads TGTGCCAGCTCACCACCGGGGGAGGGCTACGAGCAGTACTTC.

This clone was seen a single time. The chain joins TRBV5-1 to TRBJ2-2; D is perhaps TRBD1 (6 bases). V gave up 7 bases and J gave up 6 bases, with 13 bases separating them. CDR3 size: 13 residues. Germline loops: CDR1 SGHRS, CDR2 YFSETQ. The CDR3 is CASAIQGPGELFF. CDR3 coding DNA: TGCGCCAGCGCTATACAGGGTCCCGGGGAGCTGTTTTTT. The full variable domain, its missing parts supplied by reference TRBV5-1 and TRBJ2-2, is KAGVTQTPRYLIKTRGQQVTLSCSPISGHRSVSWYQQTPGQGLQFLFEYFSETQRNKGNFPGRFSGRQFSNSRSEMNVSTLELGDSALYLCASAIQGPGELFFGEGSRLTVL.

CDR3 region: CASSGDREWAGELFF. As DNA, the CDR3 is TGCGCCAGCAGCGGGGACAGGGAATGGGCCGGGGAGCTGTTTTTT. V gene TRBV5-1 combines with J gene TRBJ2-2; TRBD1 agrees at 9 bases. The V gene end was trimmed by 4 bases and the J gene end by 6 bases; junction bases not matched to a gene: 7. In germline, CDR1 is SGHRS, CDR2 YFSETQ. The CDR3 is made up of 15 amino acids.

This chain links TRBV4-1 with TRBJ2-1, with D uncertain. V shed 2 bases and J shed 5 bases, with 10 bases lying between them. The CDR3 has 14 residues. CDR1 and CDR2 from the germline V gene are MGHRA and YSYEKL. CDR3 DNA: TGCGCCAGCAGCCAATCGGGTCCTCACAATGAGCAGTTCTTC. This encodes CASSQSGPHNEQFF.

The J gene is TRBJ1-1, the V gene TRBV29-1; a possible D gene is TRBD1 (5 bases). The CDR3 contains 15 residues. The V gene lost 6 bases and the J gene lost 0 bases, with 17 bases spanning the gap. In germline, CDR1 is SQVTM, CDR2 ANQGSEA. In DNA form, the CDR3 reads TGCAGCGTCAATACAGTCGGGGGTATGAACACTGAAGCTTTCTTT. It is translated as CSVNTVGGMNTEAFF.

J is TRBJ1-2 and V is TRBV29-1; D gene uncertain. Between the trimmed V and J ends, which lost 2 bases and 4 bases, there was a span of 14 bases. Germline CDR1 is SQVTM and CDR2 is ANQGSEA. This CDR3 comprises 14 residues. The CDR3 DNA sequence: TGCAGCGTTGAATTGGGAATAAGGCCCTATGGCTACACCTTC. Its protein product is CSVELGIRPYGYTF.

This chain connects TRBV6-5 to TRBJ1-3; D is uncertain. This CDR3 spans 13 amino acids. Germline V gene sequence: CDR1 MNHEY, CDR2 SVGAGI. V gave up 10 bases and J gave up 4 bases, with 14 bases separating them. Here the CDR3 reads CATLTRNGNTIYF. For the CDR3, the DNA is TGTGCCACCCTGACCCGAAACGGAAACACCATATATTTT.